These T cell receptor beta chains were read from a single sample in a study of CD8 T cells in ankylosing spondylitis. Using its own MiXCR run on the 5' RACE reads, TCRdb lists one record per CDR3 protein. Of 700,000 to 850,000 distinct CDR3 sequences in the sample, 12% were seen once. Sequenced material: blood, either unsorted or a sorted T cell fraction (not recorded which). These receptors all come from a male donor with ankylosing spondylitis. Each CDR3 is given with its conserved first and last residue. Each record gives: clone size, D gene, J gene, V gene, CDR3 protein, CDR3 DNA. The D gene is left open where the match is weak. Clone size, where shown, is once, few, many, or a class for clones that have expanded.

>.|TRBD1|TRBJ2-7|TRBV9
CASSASGGVYEQYF
TGTGCCAGCAGCGCTTCAGGGGGCGTCTACGAGCAGTACTTC
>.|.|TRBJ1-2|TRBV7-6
CASSARVNYGYTF
TGTGCCAGCAGCGCAAGGGTCAACTATGGCTACACCTTC
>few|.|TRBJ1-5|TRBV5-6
CASSGENQPQHF
TGTGCCAGCAGCGGGGAAAATCAGCCCCAGCATTTT
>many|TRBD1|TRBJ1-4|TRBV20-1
CSARDSRDSRGEKLFF
TGCAGTGCTAGAGATTCCCGGGACAGTAGAGGGGAAAAACTGTTTTTT
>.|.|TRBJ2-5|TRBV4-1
CASSQRPGGDGQETQYF
TGCGCCAGCAGCCAACGCCCAGGGGGGGACGGCCAAGAGACCCAGTACTTC
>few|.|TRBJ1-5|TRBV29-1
CSVADSDNQPQHF
TGCAGCGTCGCGGACAGCGACAATCAGCCCCAGCATTTT
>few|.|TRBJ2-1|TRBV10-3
CAISDPLANYNEQFF
TGTGCCATCAGTGATCCACTAGCTAATTACAATGAGCAGTTCTTC
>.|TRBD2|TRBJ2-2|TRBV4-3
CASSQGTSGRGTGELFF
TGCGCCAGCAGCCAAGGGACTAGCGGGAGGGGGACCGGGGAGCTGTTTTTT
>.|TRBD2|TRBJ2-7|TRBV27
CASQLIAGGEQYF
TGTGCCAGCCAATTAATAGCGGGCGGCGAGCAGTACTTC
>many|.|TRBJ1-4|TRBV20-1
CSTSATNEKLFF
TGCAGTACCTCTGCAACTAATGAAAAACTGTTTTTT
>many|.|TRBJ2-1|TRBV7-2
CASTLYPPYNEQFF
TGTGCCAGCACCCTTTATCCCCCCTACAATGAGCAGTTCTTC
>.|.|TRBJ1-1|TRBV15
CATSRVLWGNTEAFF
TGTGCCACCAGCAGAGTCCTTTGGGGAAACACTGAAGCTTTCTTT
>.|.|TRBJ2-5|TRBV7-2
CASSWGQGGTQYF
TGTGCCAGCAGCTGGGGCCAAGGAGGGACCCAGTACTTC
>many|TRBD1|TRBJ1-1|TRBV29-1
CSVEAGTGGREAFF
TGCAGCGTTGAAGCCGGGACAGGGGGTAGAGAAGCTTTCTTT